Listed below are T cell receptor beta chains from one sample, sequenced in a study of control samples from healthy donors and cancer patients. Measured with immunoSEQ multiplex PCR; TCRdb has only the in-frame clones, and not every one. Here the sample spans over 100,000 clones, 92% being singletons. Input material: blood. The receptor set was obtained from a woman aged 45-59 years in good health. Each CDR3 is given with its conserved first and last residue. Fields, in order: CDR3 protein, V gene, J gene, clone size. Size is stated for part of the rows, as once, few or many counts, or as a class when the clone is expanded.

cdr3_aa: CASSPPSGTGNTGELFF
v_call: TRBV23-1
j_call: TRBJ2-2
clone_size: NA

cdr3_aa: CASGTSSSGTGELFF
v_call: TRBV2
j_call: TRBJ2-2
clone_size: NA

cdr3_aa: CASSQRQGGAEAFF
v_call: TRBV3-1/TRBV3-2
j_call: TRBJ1-1
clone_size: NA

cdr3_aa: CASSLEPHRSETQYF
v_call: TRBV5-5
j_call: TRBJ2-5
clone_size: NA

cdr3_aa: CASSHRISGQGAYEQYF
v_call: TRBV4-1
j_call: TRBJ2-7
clone_size: NA

cdr3_aa: CASSQVSDGTQYF
v_call: TRBV4-1
j_call: TRBJ2-3
clone_size: NA

cdr3_aa: CAWSHLSPRGSSYNSPLHF
v_call: TRBV30
j_call: TRBJ1-6
clone_size: NA

cdr3_aa: CASSEQGSGMNTEAFF
v_call: TRBV6-1
j_call: TRBJ1-1
clone_size: NA

cdr3_aa: CSASRDNQPQHF
v_call: TRBV20-1
j_call: TRBJ1-5
clone_size: NA

cdr3_aa: CASSSGQGHRYTF
v_call: TRBV28
j_call: TRBJ1-2
clone_size: NA

cdr3_aa: CASSLDRVSTEAFF
v_call: TRBV18
j_call: TRBJ1-1
clone_size: NA

cdr3_aa: CASSLGGGSSYEQYF
v_call: TRBV5-4
j_call: TRBJ2-7
clone_size: NA

cdr3_aa: CASSQVHPTNEKLFF
v_call: TRBV3-1/TRBV3-2
j_call: TRBJ1-4
clone_size: NA

cdr3_aa: CASSLRGGRGGTDTQYF
v_call: TRBV4-1
j_call: TRBJ2-3
clone_size: NA

cdr3_aa: CASSYPNSPLHF
v_call: TRBV6-5
j_call: TRBJ1-6
clone_size: NA

cdr3_aa: CASSIPGSVGTDTQYF
v_call: TRBV6-6
j_call: TRBJ2-3
clone_size: NA

cdr3_aa: CASSHSGTGLLRQPQHF
v_call: TRBV3-1/TRBV3-2
j_call: TRBJ1-5
clone_size: NA

cdr3_aa: CASSPGHLAYEQYF
v_call: TRBV4-1
j_call: TRBJ2-7
clone_size: NA

cdr3_aa: CASRPPTTGVFGYTF
v_call: TRBV28
j_call: TRBJ1-2
clone_size: NA

cdr3_aa: CASSLGVGRGTEAFF
v_call: TRBV7-8
j_call: TRBJ1-1
clone_size: NA

cdr3_aa: CASSRGTSGGPETQYF
v_call: TRBV9
j_call: TRBJ2-5
clone_size: NA

cdr3_aa: CASRQGTYYGYTF
v_call: TRBV28
j_call: TRBJ1-2
clone_size: NA

cdr3_aa: CATSRETLLGTEAFF
v_call: TRBV15
j_call: TRBJ1-1
clone_size: NA

cdr3_aa: CASSRRQINEKLFF
v_call: TRBV6-5
j_call: TRBJ1-4
clone_size: NA

cdr3_aa: CASSLVETQYF
v_call: TRBV12-3/TRBV12-4
j_call: TRBJ2-5
clone_size: NA

cdr3_aa: CASSFSGFRDYEQYF
v_call: TRBV5-5
j_call: TRBJ2-7
clone_size: NA

cdr3_aa: CASSPRTQAKNIQYF
v_call: TRBV3-1/TRBV3-2
j_call: TRBJ2-4
clone_size: once

cdr3_aa: CASSKRPRREGDYEQYF
v_call: TRBV21-1
j_call: TRBJ2-7
clone_size: NA

cdr3_aa: CASSPELAGGYEQYF
v_call: TRBV27
j_call: TRBJ2-7
clone_size: NA